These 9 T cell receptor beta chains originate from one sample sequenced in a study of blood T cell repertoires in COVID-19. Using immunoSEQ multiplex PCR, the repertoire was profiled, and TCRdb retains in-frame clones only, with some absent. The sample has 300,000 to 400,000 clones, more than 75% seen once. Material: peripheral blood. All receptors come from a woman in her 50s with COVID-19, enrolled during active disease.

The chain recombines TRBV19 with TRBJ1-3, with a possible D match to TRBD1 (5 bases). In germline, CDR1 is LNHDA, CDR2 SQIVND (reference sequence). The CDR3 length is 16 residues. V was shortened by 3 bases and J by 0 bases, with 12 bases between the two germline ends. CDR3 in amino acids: CASSIGGANSGNTIYF. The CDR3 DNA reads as TGTGCCAGTAGTATTGGAGGGGCTAACTCTGGAAACACCATATATTTT.

The CDR3 nucleotides are TGTGCCATCAGTGTTGGGGGCTGGACTGAAGCTTTCTTT. This encodes CAISVGGWTEAFF. The rearrangement uses TRBV10-3 and TRBJ1-1, with a weak D call TRBD1 (6 bases). This CDR3 contains 13 residues. Germline V CDR1 and CDR2: ENHRY, SYGVKD. The V end lost 4 bases, the J end lost 5 bases, and 11 bases lay between the germline ends.

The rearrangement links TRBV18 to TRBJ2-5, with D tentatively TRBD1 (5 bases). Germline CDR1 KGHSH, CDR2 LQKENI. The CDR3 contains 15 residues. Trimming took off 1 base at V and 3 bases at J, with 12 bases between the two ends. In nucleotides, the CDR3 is TGTGCCAGCTCACCACAATTGAGCAGGGAAGAGACCCAGTACTTC. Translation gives CASSPQLSREETQYF.

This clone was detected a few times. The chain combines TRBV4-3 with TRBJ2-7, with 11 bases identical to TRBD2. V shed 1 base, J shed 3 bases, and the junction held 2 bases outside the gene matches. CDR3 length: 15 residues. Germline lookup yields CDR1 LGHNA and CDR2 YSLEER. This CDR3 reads CASSQGLAGLYEQYF. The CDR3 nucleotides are TGCGCCAGCAGCCAAGGACTAGCGGGACTCTACGAGCAGTACTTC.

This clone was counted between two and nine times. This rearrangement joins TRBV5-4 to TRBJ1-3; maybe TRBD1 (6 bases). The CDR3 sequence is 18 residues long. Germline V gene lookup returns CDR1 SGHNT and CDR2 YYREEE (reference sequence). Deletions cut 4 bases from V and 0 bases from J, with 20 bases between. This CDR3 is CASSREGQTHFSGNTIYF. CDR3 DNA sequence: TGTGCCAGCAGCCGGGAAGGACAGACGCACTTCTCTGGAAACACCATATATTTT.

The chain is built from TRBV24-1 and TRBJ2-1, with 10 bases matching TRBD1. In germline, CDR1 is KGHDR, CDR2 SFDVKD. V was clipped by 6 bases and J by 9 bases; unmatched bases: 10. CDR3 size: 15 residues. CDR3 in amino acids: CATSLGTGVGGEQFF. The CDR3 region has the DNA TGTGCCACCAGTTTAGGGACAGGGGTCGGAGGTGAGCAGTTCTTC.

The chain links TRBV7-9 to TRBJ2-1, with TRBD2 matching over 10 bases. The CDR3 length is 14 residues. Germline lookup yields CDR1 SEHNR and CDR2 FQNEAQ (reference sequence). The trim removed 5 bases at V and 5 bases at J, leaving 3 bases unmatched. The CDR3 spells CASSRAGGDNEQFF. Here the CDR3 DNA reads TGTGCCAGCAGCCGAGCGGGAGGGGACAATGAGCAGTTCTTC.

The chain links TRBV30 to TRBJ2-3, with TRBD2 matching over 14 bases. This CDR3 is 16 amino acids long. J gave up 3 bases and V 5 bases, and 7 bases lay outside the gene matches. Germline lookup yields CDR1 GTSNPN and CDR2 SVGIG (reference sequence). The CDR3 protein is CAWGEGLAGVTDTQYF. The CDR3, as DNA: TGTGCCTGGGGGGAGGGACTAGCGGGAGTTACAGATACGCAGTATTTT.

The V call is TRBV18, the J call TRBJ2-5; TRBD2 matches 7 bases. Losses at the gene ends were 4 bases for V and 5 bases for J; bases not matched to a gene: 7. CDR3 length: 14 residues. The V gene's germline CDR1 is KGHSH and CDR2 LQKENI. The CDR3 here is CASSLGLGRETQYF. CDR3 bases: TGTGCCAGCTCACTCGGACTAGGGAGGGAGACCCAGTACTTC.